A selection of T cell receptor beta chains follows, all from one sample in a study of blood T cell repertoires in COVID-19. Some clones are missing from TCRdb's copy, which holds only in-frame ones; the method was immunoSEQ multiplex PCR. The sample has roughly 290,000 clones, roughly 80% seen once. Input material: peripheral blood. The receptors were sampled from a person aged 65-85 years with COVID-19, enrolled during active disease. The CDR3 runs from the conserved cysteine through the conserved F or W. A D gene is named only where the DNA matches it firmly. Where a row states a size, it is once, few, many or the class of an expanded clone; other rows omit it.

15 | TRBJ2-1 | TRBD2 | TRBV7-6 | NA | CASSRAGGPVNEQFF | TGTGCCAGCAGCCGAGCGGGGGGGCCTGTGAATGAGCAGTTCTTC
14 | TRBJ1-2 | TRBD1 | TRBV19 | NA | CASSGTGLYYGYTF | TGTGCCAGTAGTGGGACAGGGCTCTATTACGGCTACACCTTC
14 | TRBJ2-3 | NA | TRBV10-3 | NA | CATRTDLSTDTQYF | TGTGCCACGCGGACAGACTTAAGCACAGATACGCAGTATTTT
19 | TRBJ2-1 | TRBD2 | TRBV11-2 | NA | CASSGASGGAPRSYNEQFF | TGTGCCAGCAGCGGGGCTAGCGGGGGGGCTCCTAGATCCTACAATGAGCAGTTCTTC
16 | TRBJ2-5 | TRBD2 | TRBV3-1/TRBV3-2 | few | CASSKGLAGGQETQYF | TGTGCCAGCAGCAAAGGTCTAGCGGGGGGCCAAGAGACCCAGTACTTC
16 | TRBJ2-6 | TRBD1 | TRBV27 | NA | CASSRAGGTGANVLTF | TGTGCCAGCAGTCGCGCAGGGGGAACTGGGGCCAACGTCCTGACTTTC
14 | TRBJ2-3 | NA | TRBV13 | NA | CASSLGSPLDTQYF | TGTGCCAGCAGCTTAGGGTCTCCCCTAGATACGCAGTATTTT
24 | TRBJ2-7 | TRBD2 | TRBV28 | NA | CASSFSPPLSSVGLAGGAYYEQYF | TGTGCCAGCAGTTTCTCCCCCCCCCTCAGTTCTGTGGGACTAGCGGGAGGTGCTTACTACGAGCAGTACTTC
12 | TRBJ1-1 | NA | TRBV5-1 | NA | CASSFGQSEAFF | TGCGCCAGCAGCTTTGGACAGTCTGAAGCTTTCTTT
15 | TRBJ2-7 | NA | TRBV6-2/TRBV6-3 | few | CASSRNTAGDYEQYF | TGTGCCAGCAGCCGGAATACAGCGGGCGATTACGAGCAGTACTTC
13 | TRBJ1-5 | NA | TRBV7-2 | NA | CASSEDRGAPQHF | TGTGCCAGCAGCGAGGATCGGGGGGCGCCCCAGCATTTT
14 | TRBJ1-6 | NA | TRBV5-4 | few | CASSLGGRDSPLHF | TGTGCCAGCAGCTTGGGGGGGCGGGATTCACCCCTCCACTTT
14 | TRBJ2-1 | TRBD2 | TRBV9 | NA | CASTAGGRSREQFF | TGTGCCAGCACCGCGGGGGGCAGGAGTCGGGAGCAGTTCTTC
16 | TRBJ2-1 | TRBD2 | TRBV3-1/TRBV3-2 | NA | CASSPGEREGYNEQFF | TGTGCCAGCAGCCCGGGGGAGCGGGAGGGATACAATGAGCAGTTCTTC
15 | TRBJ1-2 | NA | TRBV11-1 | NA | CASSLGTGRSSGYTF | TGTGCCAGCAGCTTAGGTACGGGTCGTTCGTCTGGCTACACCTTC
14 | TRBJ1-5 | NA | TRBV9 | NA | CASSSGGGNQPQHF | TGTGCCAGCAGCTCAGGAGGAGGCAATCAGCCCCAGCATTTT
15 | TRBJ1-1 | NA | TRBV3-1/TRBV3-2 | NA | CASSPLARQNTEAFF | TGTGCCAGCAGCCCCCTAGCCCGACAGAACACTGAAGCTTTCTTT
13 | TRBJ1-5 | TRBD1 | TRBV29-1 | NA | CSVADRGNQPQHF | TGCAGCGTAGCGGACAGGGGCAATCAGCCCCAGCATTTT
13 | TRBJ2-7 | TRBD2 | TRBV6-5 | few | CASSSGRGYEQYF | TGTGCCAGCAGTTCCGGGAGGGGATACGAGCAGTACTTC
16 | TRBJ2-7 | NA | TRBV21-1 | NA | CASSKESGPPPYEQYF | TGTGCCAGCAGCAAAGAAAGCGGGCCTCCTCCCTACGAGCAGTACTTC
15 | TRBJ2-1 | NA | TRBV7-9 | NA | CASSRTETSYNEQFF | TGTGCCAGCAGCAGAACAGAGACCTCCTACAATGAGCAGTTCTTC
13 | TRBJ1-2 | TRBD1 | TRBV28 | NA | CASSWDRGYGYTF | TGTGCCAGCAGTTGGGACAGGGGGTATGGCTACACCTTC
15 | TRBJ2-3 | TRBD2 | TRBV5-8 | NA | CASSLLGGNTDTQYF | TGTGCCAGCAGCCTGTTGGGGGGGAACACAGATACGCAGTATTTT
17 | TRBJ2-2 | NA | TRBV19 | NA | CASSLIPGHTSTGELFF | TGTGCCAGTAGTCTAATTCCGGGACACACTTCCACCGGGGAGCTGTTTTTT
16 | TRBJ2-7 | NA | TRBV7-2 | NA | CASSLSRLGGRNEQYF | TGTGCCAGCAGCTTATCTCGGTTGGGGGGGCGGAACGAGCAGTACTTC
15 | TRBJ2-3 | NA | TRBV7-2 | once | CASSADNHNTDTQYF | TGTGCCAGCAGCGCTGACAACCATAACACAGATACGCAGTATTTT
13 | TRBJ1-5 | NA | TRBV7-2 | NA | CASSLVPEGPQHF | TGTGCCAGCAGCTTAGTTCCGGAGGGGCCCCAGCATTTT
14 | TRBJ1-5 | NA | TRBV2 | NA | CASSEVRGGQPQHF | TGTGCCAGCAGTGAAGTCCGCGGGGGTCAGCCCCAGCATTTT
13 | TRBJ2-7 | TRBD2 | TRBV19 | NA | CASSIKLAAEQYF | TGTGCCAGTAGTATCAAACTAGCGGCCGAGCAGTACTTC
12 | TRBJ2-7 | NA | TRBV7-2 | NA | CASSLDLREQYF | TGTGCCAGCAGCTTAGACTTACGGGAGCAGTACTTC
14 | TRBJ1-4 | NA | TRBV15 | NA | CATSRARLPEKLFF | TGTGCCACCAGCAGAGCCAGGCTTCCGGAAAAACTGTTTTTT
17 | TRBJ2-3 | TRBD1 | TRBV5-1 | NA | CASSSGTGTGSTDTQYF | TGCGCCAGCAGTTCAGGCACCGGGACAGGGAGCACAGATACGCAGTATTTT
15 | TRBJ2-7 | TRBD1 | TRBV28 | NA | CASKVGQGFTYEQYF | TGTGCCAGCAAGGTTGGACAGGGTTTTACCTACGAGCAGTACTTC
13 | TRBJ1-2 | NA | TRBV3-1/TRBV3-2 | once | CASSQDRNWGYTF | TGTGCCAGCAGCCAAGACAGGAACTGGGGCTACACCTTC
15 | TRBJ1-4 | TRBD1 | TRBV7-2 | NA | CASSKDRGFSEKLFF | TGTGCCAGCAGCAAGGACAGGGGGTTTAGTGAAAAACTGTTTTTT
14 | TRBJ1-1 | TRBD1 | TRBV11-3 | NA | CASSPDRGYTEAFF | TGTGCCAGCAGTCCAGACAGGGGCTACACTGAAGCTTTCTTT
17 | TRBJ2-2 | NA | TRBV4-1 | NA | CASSQDGAGANTGELFF | TGCGCCAGCAGCCAAGATGGGGCAGGGGCAAACACCGGGGAGCTGTTTTTT
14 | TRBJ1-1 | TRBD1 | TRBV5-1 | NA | CASSLGTGNTEAFF | TGCGCCAGCAGCTTAGGGACAGGGAACACTGAAGCTTTCTTT
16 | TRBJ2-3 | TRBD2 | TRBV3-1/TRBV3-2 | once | CASSQVNSGVTDTQYF | TGTGCCAGCAGCCAAGTTAACAGCGGGGTCACAGATACGCAGTATTTT
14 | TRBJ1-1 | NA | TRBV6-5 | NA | CASRQLTGGLQAFF | TGTGCCAGCAGACAATTGACAGGTGGATTACAAGCTTTCTTT
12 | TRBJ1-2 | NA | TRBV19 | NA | CASSIYREGYTF | TGTGCCAGTAGTATTTACAGGGAAGGCTACACCTTC
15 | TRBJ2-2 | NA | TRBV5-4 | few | CASSPGLSETGELFF | TGTGCCAGCAGTCCCGGGTTGTCAGAAACCGGGGAGCTGTTTTTT
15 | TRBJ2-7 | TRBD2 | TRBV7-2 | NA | CASSSRAGAAYEQYF | TGTGCCAGCAGCTCAAGAGCGGGAGCGGCCTACGAGCAGTACTTC
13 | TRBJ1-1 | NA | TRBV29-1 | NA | CSAQGRLNTEAFF | TGCAGCGCGCAGGGAAGGCTGAACACTGAAGCTTTCTTT
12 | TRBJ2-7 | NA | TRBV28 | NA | CASTTGLREQYF | TGTGCCAGCACTACGGGACTTCGCGAGCAGTACTTC
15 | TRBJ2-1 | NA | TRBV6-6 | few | CASSYSPGLYNEQFF | TGTGCCAGCAGTTACTCCCCGGGACTGTACAATGAGCAGTTCTTC
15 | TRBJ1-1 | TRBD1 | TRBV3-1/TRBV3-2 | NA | CASSPTPDRAVEAFF | TGTGCCAGCAGCCCTACCCCTGACAGGGCCGTTGAAGCTTTCTTT
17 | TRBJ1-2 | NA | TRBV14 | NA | CASSPTRGGGFDYGYTF | TGTGCCAGCAGCCCCACCCGGGGAGGGGGTTTCGACTATGGCTACACCTTC
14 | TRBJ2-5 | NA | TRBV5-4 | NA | CASSSEGPRETQYF | TGTGCCAGCAGCTCGGAGGGGCCTCGAGAGACCCAGTACTTC
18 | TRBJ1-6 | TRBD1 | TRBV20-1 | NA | CSASGVGTGSSYNSPLHF | TGCAGTGCTAGTGGGGTAGGGACAGGGAGCTCCTATAATTCACCCCTCCACTTT
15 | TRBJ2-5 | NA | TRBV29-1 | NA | CSVEDPHHRDGTQYF | TGCAGCGTTGAAGATCCTCATCACAGGGACGGGACCCAGTACTTC
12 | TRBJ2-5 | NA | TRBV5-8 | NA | CASSSSTETQYF | TGTGCCAGCAGCTCCTCTACGGAGACCCAGTACTTC
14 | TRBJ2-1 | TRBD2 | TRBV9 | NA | CASSKGLAGSEQFF | TGTGCCAGCAGCAAGGGACTAGCGGGGTCTGAGCAGTTCTTC
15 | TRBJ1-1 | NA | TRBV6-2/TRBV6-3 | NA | CASSDKGLQNTEAFF | TGTGCCAGCAGTGATAAGGGACTCCAGAACACTGAAGCTTTCTTT
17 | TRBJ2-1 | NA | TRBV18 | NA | CASSPPNPEAVNNEQFF | TGTGCCAGCTCACCACCCAACCCAGAAGCGGTAAACAATGAGCAGTTCTTC